This T cell receptor beta chain was captured in a study of OX40 agonist ivuxolimab in advanced cancers. Study-wide context: Three patients, one with hepatocellular carcinoma and two with cutaneous melanoma, responded partially. Study-level findings and limits: The expanded peripheral T cells' antigen specificity was not determined.

A note on this clone: Its target is not known.

Between the trimmed V and J ends, which lost 0 bases and 7 bases, there was a span of 20 bases. Germline loops: CDR1 SGHRS, CDR2 YFSETQ. CDR3 length: 17 amino acids. Method: immunoSEQ multiplex PCR; TCRdb's copy keeps in-frame clones and lacks some. The sample carries about 77,000 clones, roughly 91% recorded once. The TCR originated in an adult with an advanced solid tumor such as melanoma, head and neck, liver or kidney cancer. The V and J genes are TRBV5-1 and TRBJ2-1; a possible D gene is TRBD2 (7 bases). The starting material was CD4+ or CD8+ T cells sorted from blood, obtained in a trial of the OX40 agonist ivuxolimab. In DNA, the CDR3 is TGCGCCAGCAGCTTGGACTCTCGTTGGGGGGGCTGGAATGAGCAGTTCTTC. Protein: CASSLDSRWGGWNEQFF.